This T cell receptor (beta chain) was observed in a study of spatial heterogeneity in lung cancer. In its sample, this clonotype is medium-sized (0.01 to 0.1%). Its antigen is as yet unknown. Study conclusions and caveats: Ubiquitous, expanded tumor-derived TCRs were more frequently observed in blood at resection than at follow-up.

Described time point: blood at routine non-recurrence follow-up after resection. From tumor, nontumor lung or frozen PBMC, whole RNA was taken unsorted for sequencing. Germline assignment: CDR1 SQVTM and CDR2 ANQGSEA. V dropped 5 bases and J dropped 5; count of bases not matched to a gene: 11. This CDR3 is 14 amino acids long. TCRdb ran MiXCR on the 5' RACE reads and lists one entry per CDR3 protein. The repertoire holds about 26,000 distinct CDR3 sequences, with roughly 6% as singletons. The chain recombines TRBV29-1 with TRBJ2-5, with 7 bases matching TRBD1. This specimen consisted of PBMCs, obtained at follow-up. The sequence was obtained from a male donor with early-stage non-small cell lung cancer. The CDR3 nucleotides read TGCAGCGTTCCGGACGAGGGCAGGGGGGAGACCCAGTACTTC. Amino acids: CSVPDEGRGETQYF.